Given below is one TCR beta chain in context. Its antigen remains unidentified. The record originates from a study of shared clonotypes between healthy human individuals. Study-wide results and caveats: The rarefaction results pointed to incomplete sorted-subset sequencing despite large depth. Shared clonotypes across all four donors exceeded non-shared ones in generation probability.

Researchers partitioned CD4+ cells into CD45RA+ naive and CD45RA-negative memory subsets. Trimming cost V 4 bases and J 0 bases, with 10 bases left between them. The CDR3 loop spans 14 amino acids. Germline V gene lookup returns CDR1 SGDLS and CDR2 YYNGEE. In the original analysis: For the immunoSEQ data, sequences were junction-only without quality scores, so filtering differed. The data were produced by immunoSEQ multiplex PCR, yet TCRdb's version contains in-frame clones alone and is incomplete. V and J calls and clone size come straight from that table; D and trimming were deduced from the DNA. Altogether 850,000 to 1,100,000 clones are present, roughly 80% being singletons, with the ten largest covering 0.7% to 0.95%.

This clonotype was sampled from a man aged 18 to 29 in good health. Some clones in this sample may be carry-over from other donors' samples. The material sequenced was memory CD4+ T cells from PBMCs. Indicated subset: CD45RA-negative fraction. V gene TRBV9 combines with J gene TRBJ1-1, with D possibly being TRBD1 (6 bases). The CDR3 DNA follows: TGTGCCAGCAGCCTTAGGGGGTTGAACACTGAAGCTTTCTTT. As protein: CASSLRGLNTEAFF. The full variable domain, its missing parts supplied by reference TRBV9 and TRBJ1-1, is DSGVTQTPKHLITATGQRVTLRCSPRSGDLSVYWYQQSLDQGLQFLIQYYNGEERAKGNILERFSAQQFPDLHSELNLSSLELGDSALYFCASSLRGLNTEAFFGQGTRLTVV.